These 28 T cell receptor beta chains came from one sample sequenced in a study of shared clonotypes between healthy human individuals. Clones were read by immunoSEQ multiplex PCR, and TCRdb kept only the in-frame ones, dropping some. This repertoire shows 2 million to 2.5 million clones, just over 90% found once; its top ten account for 1.5% to 2%. CD45RO-negative, CCR7-selected cells formed the naive CD8 fraction, which excluded terminally differentiated effector memory CD45RA+ cells. The sample comprised naive CD8+ T cells from PBMCs. The receptors originated from a man between 18 and 29 years old in good health. Some clones in this sample may be carry-over from other donors' samples.

The chain uses TRBV28 and TRBJ1-5, with D possibly TRBD1 on 5 matching bases. Germline assignment: CDR1 MDHEN and CDR2 SYDVKM. This CDR3 has 17 residues. V was shortened by 4 bases and J by 6 bases, with 22 bases between the two germline ends. CDR3 nucleotides: TGTGCCAGCAGTTCTCCCCGGGACCTACACTTGGGTCAGCCCCAGCATTTT. It translates to CASSSPRDLHLGQPQHF.

This chain uses TRBV6-6 with TRBJ2-5; D uncertain. V dropped 1 base and J dropped 1 base, with 10 bases sitting between them. CDR1 and CDR2 (germline): MNHNY, SVGAGI (reference sequence). The CDR3 is 15 amino acids. CDR3 residues: CASSYWANVQETQYF. Written as DNA, the CDR3 is TGTGCCAGCAGTTACTGGGCTAACGTCCAAGAGACCCAGTACTTC.

The chain combines TRBV5-1 with TRBJ1-2; D may be TRBD1 (6 bases). With 3 bases removed from V and 3 bases from J, the gap between germline ends came to 9 bases. Germline CDR1 SGHRS, CDR2 YFSETQ. This CDR3 region has 13 residues. The CDR3 loop is CASSSGEYYGYTF. CDR3 in DNA: TGCGCCAGCAGCTCAGGGGAGTACTATGGCTACACCTTC.

In its sample, this clone was seen once. The rearrangement links TRBV7-6 to TRBJ1-1; D not certain. Trimming took 0 bases from V and 1 from J, leaving 18 bases between them. CDR3 length: 18 amino acids. Looked up from germline, CDR1 is SGHVS and CDR2 is FNYEAQ. The CDR3 region is CASSLASHGVVANTEAFF. In DNA, the CDR3 is TGTGCCAGCAGCTTAGCCTCGCATGGGGTGGTAGCGAACACTGAAGCTTTCTTT.

Written as DNA, the CDR3 is TGTGCCAGCAGCTTAGAGAGCATCAGCTACGAGCAGTACTTC. This sequence encodes CASSLESISYEQYF. This chain uses TRBV7-6 with TRBJ2-7; D is unclear. Germline CDR1 and CDR2: SGHVS and FNYEAQ. The CDR3 is 14 residues long. Trimming left V 1 base short and J 3 bases short, with 10 bases between.

The V call is TRBV5-4, the J call TRBJ2-7; the D gene could be TRBD1 or TRBD2 (5 bases each). V was cut by 2 bases and J by 4 bases, with 19 bases left in between. The CDR3 has 16 residues. Germline loops: CDR1 SGHNT, CDR2 YYREEE (reference sequence). The CDR3 loop is CASSLGPGALGYEQYF. CDR3 DNA sequence: TGTGCCAGCAGCTTAGGCCCCGGGGCCCTGGGTTACGAGCAGTACTTC.

V usage is TRBV5-1 and J usage is TRBJ2-3; TRBD2 matches at 9 bases. The CDR3 runs to 17 residues. The germline CDR1 and CDR2 sequences are SGHRS and YFSETQ. V shed 4 bases, J shed 6 bases, and the junction held 15 bases outside the gene matches. CDR3 region: CASSPVSSGVELDTQYF. The CDR3 DNA follows: TGCGCCAGCAGCCCCGTCTCTAGCGGGGTGGAGCTGGATACGCAGTATTTT.

The V call is TRBV2, the J call TRBJ2-7, with no clear D. The germline gives CDR1 SNHLY, CDR2 FYNNEI. V was clipped by 6 bases and J by 1 base, with 7 bases between them. The CDR3 is 12 amino acids. In DNA form, the CDR3 reads TGTGCCAGCAGGGTCAGTTCCTACGAGCAGTACTTC. Translation gives CASRVSSYEQYF.

J is TRBJ2-3 and V is TRBV7-9; 8 positions match TRBD2. Germline V lookup: CDR1 SEHNR, CDR2 FQNEAQ (reference sequence). The CDR3 length is 16 residues. V lost 3 bases, J lost 0 bases, and 5 bases stayed unmatched. CDR3 DNA: TGTGCCAGCAGCTTGTTTAGCGGGGCGAGCACAGATACGCAGTATTTT. Translation: CASSLFSGASTDTQYF.

This clone was seen only a few times. The CDR3 DNA sequence: TGTGCCAGCAGCTTTCGGACAGGCCTGGGCACTGAAGCTTTCTTT. Translation gives CASSFRTGLGTEAFF. The chain joins TRBV7-9 to TRBJ1-1, with TRBD1 matching over 7 bases. This CDR3 is built from 15 residues. The V gene end was trimmed by 3 bases and the J gene end by 4 bases; junction bases not matched to a gene: 8. Germline V lookup: CDR1 SEHNR, CDR2 FQNEAQ (reference sequence).

V usage is TRBV19 and J usage is TRBJ2-1; 8 bases fit TRBD2. Germline V gene sequence: CDR1 LNHDA, CDR2 SQIVND (reference sequence). The CDR3 is made up of 15 amino acids. J was trimmed by 3 bases and V by 6 bases; bases with no gene match: 7. The CDR3 DNA reads as TGTGCCAGTAGCAGCCAGCGGGAGTTCTACAATGAGCAGTTCTTC. As protein: CASSSQREFYNEQFF.

The chain recombines TRBV6-5 with TRBJ2-2; 8 bases fit TRBD1. Unmatched junction bases numbered 9, after V lost 6 bases and J lost 6 bases. The CDR3 contains 15 residues. CDR1 is MNHEY and CDR2 is SVGAGI in the germline V gene. In DNA, the CDR3 is TGTGCCAGCAGCACTCCCCGACAGGGGCCCGGGGAGCTGTTTTTT. Its protein product is CASSTPRQGPGELFF.

The rearrangement links TRBV5-6 to TRBJ2-7; 8 positions match TRBD2. The CDR3 sequence is 16 residues long. The junction had 9 bases not matched to a gene; V was cut back by 0 bases and J by 4 bases. The germline CDR1 and CDR2 sequences are SGHDT and YYEEEE. The DNA of the CDR3 is TGTGCCAGCAGCTTGGGGGTAGCGGGGTGGGTTTACGAGCAGTACTTC. It translates to CASSLGVAGWVYEQYF.

J is TRBJ2-5 and V is TRBV9, with a weak D call TRBD2 (6 bases). Trimming pared 4 bases from V and 4 bases from J, leaving 14 bases between. The CDR3 has 14 residues. The germline V gene encodes CDR1 SGDLS and CDR2 YYNGEE. CDR3 region: CASSSSPGRETQYF. DNA of the CDR3: TGTGCCAGCAGCTCTAGTCCCGGGAGAGAGACCCAGTACTTC.

The chain couples TRBV27 to TRBJ2-1, with D uncertain. The V gene lost 1 base and the J gene lost 0 bases, with 13 bases spanning the gap. There are 17 residues in the CDR3. Germline CDR1 is MNHEY and CDR2 is SMNVEV (reference sequence). The CDR3 DNA follows: TGTGCCAGCAGTTTATATTCTACTACCAGCTCCTACAATGAGCAGTTCTTC. Protein product: CASSLYSTTSSYNEQFF.

V usage is TRBV11-2 and J usage is TRBJ2-7; D may match TRBD1 or TRBD2 (5 bases each). The CDR3 is 14 residues long. Per the germline V gene, CDR1 is SGHAT and CDR2 is FQNNGV. Trimming left V 2 bases short and J 0 bases short, with 8 bases between. The CDR3 sequence is CASSLRDLSYEQYF. CDR3 DNA sequence: TGTGCCAGCAGCTTACGGGACCTCTCCTACGAGCAGTACTTC.

The CDR3 region is CASSLRVTKKTGELFF. The CDR3 nucleotides are TGTGCCAGCAGCCTCAGGGTCACGAAAAAAACCGGGGAGCTGTTTTTT. The rearrangement links TRBV9 to TRBJ2-2; D might be TRBD1 (5 bases). CDR3 size: 16 residues. The V gene lost 4 bases and the J gene lost 5 bases, with 18 bases spanning the gap. Germline V CDR1 and CDR2: SGDLS, YYNGEE.

The J gene is TRBJ1-2, the V gene TRBV29-1, with TRBD1 matching 8 bases. Germline V gene lookup returns CDR1 SQVTM and CDR2 ANQGSEA. V dropped 6 bases and J dropped 4; count of bases not matched to a gene: 4. This CDR3 is 12 amino acids long. CDR3 bases: TGCAGCGTCGCCGGGACAGGCTATGGCTACACCTTC. This translates into CSVAGTGYGYTF.

This rearrangement joins TRBV27 to TRBJ1-2; the D is unclear. The CDR3 consists of 14 residues. The V gene lost 6 bases and the J gene lost 4 bases, with 15 bases spanning the gap. Germline V gene data show CDR1 as MNHEY and CDR2 as SMNVEV (reference sequence). CDR3 sequence reads: CASSPGGNGYGYTF. As DNA, the CDR3 is TGTGCCAGCAGCCCCGGAGGGAATGGCTATGGCTACACCTTC.

This chain links TRBV9 with TRBJ2-7, with D unclear. The CDR3 spans 13 residues. Germline lookup yields CDR1 SGDLS and CDR2 YYNGEE. V was trimmed by 4 bases and J by 4 bases, leaving 12 bases between them. The chain's CDR3 is CASSPAVSYEQYF. The CDR3 DNA sequence: TGTGCCAGCAGCCCCGCTGTTAGTTACGAGCAGTACTTC.

This chain joins TRBV2 and TRBJ1-2; TRBD1 might be the D (6 bases). The CDR3 contains 14 residues. Germline V gene sequence: CDR1 SNHLY, CDR2 FYNNEI. V lost 6 bases, J lost 9 bases, and 20 bases lay in between. CDR3 nucleotide sequence: TGTGCCAGCAGCCCAGATTACAGGGATGGGAGCTACACCTTC. It yields the protein CASSPDYRDGSYTF. Looking up the rest from reference TRBV2 and TRBJ1-2 gives the full variable domain: EPEVTQTPSHQVTQMGQEVILRCVPISNHLYFYWYRQILGQKVEFLVSFYNNEISEKSEIFDDQFSVERPDGSNFTLKIRSTKLEDSAMYFCASSPDYRDGSYTFGSGTRLTVV.

The chain joins TRBV27 to TRBJ2-7; TRBD2 matches at 11 bases. V shed 6 bases, J shed 4 bases, and the junction held 8 bases outside the gene matches. This CDR3 spans 15 amino acids. CDR1 and CDR2 (germline): MNHEY, SMNVEV (reference sequence). This CDR3 reads CASRPLAGVLYEQYF. The CDR3 region has the DNA TGTGCCAGCAGACCACTAGCGGGAGTCTTGTACGAGCAGTACTTC.

The J gene is TRBJ2-1, the V gene TRBV4-3, with 9 bases matching TRBD1. The CDR3 runs to 17 residues. CDR1 and CDR2 from the germline V gene are LGHNA and YSLEER. Losses at the gene ends were 1 base for V and 6 bases for J; bases not matched to a gene: 10. The CDR3: CASSQVVGTGGANEQFF. The CDR3 region has the DNA TGCGCCAGCAGCCAAGTGGTGGGAACAGGGGGCGCCAATGAGCAGTTCTTC.

The chain couples TRBV2 to TRBJ2-1, with D uncertain. Trimming stripped 2 bases from V and 7 bases from J, with 21 bases between. The CDR3 has 17 residues. Germline assignment: CDR1 SNHLY and CDR2 FYNNEI. As DNA, the CDR3 is TGTGCCAGCAGTGAAACGTGGGGTAGGGCGATGCAAAATGAGCAGTTCTTC. Its protein product is CASSETWGRAMQNEQFF.

The V and J genes are TRBV11-2 and TRBJ2-7, with 7 bases that match TRBD1. The CDR3 has 12 residues. Germline trimming cut 5 bases from V and 11 bases from J; bases unmatched to any gene: 9. Germline CDR1 and CDR2: SGHAT and FQNNGV. The CDR3 here is CASSPDRVVKYF. As DNA, the CDR3 is TGTGCCAGCAGCCCTGACAGGGTTGTAAAGTACTTC.

This clone was picked up many times. Other DNA sequences from this sample encode an identical CDR3 as well. The gene calls are TRBV27 and TRBJ2-7; D is unclear. The CDR3 has 11 residues. Germline V lookup: CDR1 MNHEY, CDR2 SMNVEV (reference sequence). Trimming pared 3 bases from V and 0 bases from J, leaving 0 bases between. DNA of the CDR3: TGTGCCAGCAGTTTCTCCTACGAGCAGTACTTC. It translates to CASSFSYEQYF.

The chain recombines TRBV5-6 with TRBJ2-2, with TRBD1 matching 8 bases. CDR3 size: 18 residues. The V gene end was trimmed by 3 bases and the J gene end by 3 bases; junction bases not matched to a gene: 13. From germline, CDR1 is SGHDT and CDR2 YYEEEE. The CDR3 protein is CASSSPHGRGRDTGELFF. Here the CDR3 DNA reads TGTGCCAGCAGCTCCCCTCATGGCAGGGGGCGCGACACCGGGGAGCTGTTTTTT.

As regards this clone: This specimen includes other DNA sequences encoding the same CDR3. The CDR3 is CASSGGSSYEQYF. The DNA of the CDR3 is TGTGCCAGCAGTGGAGGGAGCTCCTACGAGCAGTACTTC. The chain couples TRBV6-1 to TRBJ2-7; perhaps TRBD2 as D (5 bases). V lost 4 bases and J 0 bases, leaving 7 bases between the germline ends. Germline CDR1 is MNHNS and CDR2 is SASEGT. CDR3 length: 13 residues.